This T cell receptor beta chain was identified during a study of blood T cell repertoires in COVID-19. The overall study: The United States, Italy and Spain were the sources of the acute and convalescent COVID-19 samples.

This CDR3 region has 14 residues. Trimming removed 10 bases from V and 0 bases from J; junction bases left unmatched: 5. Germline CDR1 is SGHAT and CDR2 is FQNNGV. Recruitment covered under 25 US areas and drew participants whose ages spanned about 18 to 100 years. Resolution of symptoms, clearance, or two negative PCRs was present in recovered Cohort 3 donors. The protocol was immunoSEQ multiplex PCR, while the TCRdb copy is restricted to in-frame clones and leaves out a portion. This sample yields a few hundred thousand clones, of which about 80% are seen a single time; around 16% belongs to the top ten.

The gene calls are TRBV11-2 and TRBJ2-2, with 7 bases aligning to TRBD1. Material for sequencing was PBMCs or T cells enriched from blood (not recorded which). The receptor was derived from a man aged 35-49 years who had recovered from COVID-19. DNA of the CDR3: TGTGCCACCCACACAGGGGCGAACACCGGGGAGCTGTTTTTT. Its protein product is CATHTGANTGELFF.